These T cell receptor beta chains were read from a single sample in a study of vaccination and CD4 T cells after COVID-19. TCRdb itself ran the PCR reads through MiXCR, one entry per CDR3 protein. The table has about 15,000 distinct CDR3 sequences, 66% seen once. The starting material was CD4+ T cells from blood, obtained after SARS-CoV-2 vaccination. These receptors all stem from a human donor who had recovered from COVID-19. CDR3s include the opening cysteine and the closing phenylalanine or tryptophan. A D gene is named only where the DNA matches it firmly. Size values are once, few and many counts, or a class for expanded clones, and some rows have none.

J	V	D	size	DNA	CDR3
TRBJ2-7	TRBV20-1	-	-	TGCAGTGCTAGAACCGGGACAAACTCCTACGAGCAGTACTTC	CSARTGTNSYEQYF
TRBJ2-5	TRBV24-1	TRBD1	-	TGTGCCACCAGCATGACAGGGCGTGAGACCCAGTACTTC	CATSMTGRETQYF
TRBJ1-6	TRBV28	TRBD1	once	TGTGCCAGCAGTCCCCTGGACAGGGCGTTTAATAATTCACCCCTCCACTTT	CASSPLDRAFNNSPLHF
TRBJ1-6	TRBV28	-	few	TGTGCCAGCAGCGTTACAGGGTGGAATTCACCCCTCCACTTT	CASSVTGWNSPLHF
TRBJ2-2	TRBV6-2/TRBV6-3	TRBD1	-	TGTGCCAGCAGTTACCGACAGGGGGCGGCCGGGGAGCTGTTTTTT	CASSYRQGAAGELFF
TRBJ2-5	TRBV3-1	TRBD2	once	TGTGCCAGCAGCCAAGATATAAGGGCTAGCGGGAGGATGGAGACCCAGTACTTC	CASSQDIRASGRMETQYF
TRBJ2-7	TRBV12-3/TRBV12-4	TRBD2	-	TGTGCCAGTTCCTCTCCCGGACTAGCGGGCAACGAGCAGTACTTC	CASSSPGLAGNEQYF
TRBJ2-5	TRBV27	TRBD1	-	TGTGCCAGCAGTTCCAGACCTACAGGGGGTGGGGAGACCCAGTACTTC	CASSSRPTGGGETQYF
TRBJ2-3	TRBV7-9	-	-	TGTGCCAGCAGCCCCCTCCCGGGGGCTTGGACAGATACGCAGTATTTT	CASSPLPGAWTDTQYF
TRBJ2-7	TRBV20-1	-	-	TGCAGTGCTAGAGGTCGCCCCAGGACATTTGGAACCTACGAGCAGTACTTC	CSARGRPRTFGTYEQYF
TRBJ2-5	TRBV20-1	-	-	TGCAGTGCTAGAGATATTTCCGGAATCCAAGAGACCCAGTACTTC	CSARDISGIQETQYF
TRBJ1-1	TRBV11-3	-	-	TGTGCCAGCAGCTCAACAGAACGTACTGAAGCTTTCTTT	CASSSTERTEAFF
TRBJ1-1	TRBV7-9	-	once	TGTGCCAGCAACTCGATAATGGCCGCTGAAGCTTTCTTT	CASNSIMAAEAFF
TRBJ2-2	TRBV7-8	-	-	TGTGCCAGCAGCCCTATATGGGGCACCGGGGAGCTGTTTTTT	CASSPIWGTGELFF
TRBJ2-1	TRBV11-2	-	-	TGTGCCAGCAGCTTAGAGGGGAATGAGCAGTTCTTC	CASSLEGNEQFF
TRBJ2-2	TRBV19	TRBD1	-	TGTGCCAGTAGGACAGGGGCGGCGGCCGGGGAGCTGTTTTTT	CASRTGAAAGELFF
TRBJ1-6	TRBV20-1	-	-	TGCAGTGGAGCGGGACCGGGTGATTCACCCCTCCACTTT	CSGAGPGDSPLHF
TRBJ1-2	TRBV29-1	-	-	TGCAGCGTTGAATTTAGAGGGAACGGCTACACCTTC	CSVEFRGNGYTF
TRBJ1-5	TRBV27	-	-	TGTGCCAGCAGTTTATCGTTTTCGCACAGCAATCAGCCCCAGCATTTT	CASSLSFSHSNQPQHF
TRBJ1-5	TRBV20-1	-	few	TGCAGTGCCCAAACATCTAGTGGGTTTAGCAATCAGCCCCAGCATTTT	CSAQTSSGFSNQPQHF
TRBJ2-7	TRBV6-1	TRBD1	-	TGTGCCAGCAGTGGGGGACAGGGTTTGCCGAGCGAGCAGTACTTC	CASSGGQGLPSEQYF
TRBJ1-5	TRBV20-1	TRBD1	few	TGCAGTGCTAGTGGGACAGGGGGAGAGAGTAGCAATCAGCCCCAGCATTTT	CSASGTGGESSNQPQHF
TRBJ2-7	TRBV5-1	TRBD1	-	TGCGCCCCCCTGGGCGGAGACAGGGCTGCCTACGAGCAGTACTTC	CAPLGGDRAAYEQYF
TRBJ2-3	TRBV20-1	-	-	TGCAGTGCTAGTACCAGGGAGGTGGGAGATACGCAGTATTTT	CSASTREVGDTQYF
TRBJ1-5	TRBV7-8	-	-	TGTGCCAGCAGCTTAAACATCAATCAGCCCCAGCATTTT	CASSLNINQPQHF
TRBJ1-5	TRBV2	-	-	TGTGCCAGCAACCCCGGGGGCGGCAGGGATCAGCCCCAGCATTTT	CASNPGGGRDQPQHF
TRBJ1-2	TRBV6-2/TRBV6-3	TRBD1	-	TGTGCCAGCAGTTACGGACGCGGGTCCGGGACAGGATATGGCTACACCTTC	CASSYGRGSGTGYGYTF
TRBJ1-2	TRBV20-1	-	-	TGCAGTGCTAGAGATGGAGTCAGCTATGGCTACACCTTC	CSARDGVSYGYTF
TRBJ1-2	TRBV27	-	-	TGTGCCAGCAGTAAAAGGGACCGGGGAAGCGGCTACACCTTC	CASSKRDRGSGYTF
TRBJ1-1	TRBV6-1	-	few	TGTGCCAGCAGCCCCCGGAACACTGAAGCTTTCTTT	CASSPRNTEAFF
TRBJ2-2	TRBV7-2	-	-	TGTGCCAGCAGCTTAATGGGCACCGGGGAGCTGTTTTTT	CASSLMGTGELFF
TRBJ2-5	TRBV30	TRBD2	-	TGTGCCTGGGGACTAGCGGTGGAGACCCAGTACTTC	CAWGLAVETQYF
TRBJ1-1	TRBV6-1	-	-	TGTGCCAGCAAAGGGGTGAACACTGAAGCTTTCTTT	CASKGVNTEAFF
TRBJ2-5	TRBV2	-	-	TGTGCCAGCAGTGTTTCAGGGGCATACGAGACCCAGTACTTC	CASSVSGAYETQYF
TRBJ1-2	TRBV5-1	-	-	TGCGCCAGCAGCCTCGAGGGGAATCGGGCTGTACAGGGCTACACCTTC	CASSLEGNRAVQGYTF
TRBJ2-6	TRBV20-1	-	-	TGCAGTGCTAGAGATTCGGACGGAAGAGACTCTGGGGCCAACGTCCTGACTTTC	CSARDSDGRDSGANVLTF
TRBJ2-1	TRBV2	-	-	TGTGCCAGCAGTGGGGAGGTTGAGCAGTTCTTC	CASSGEVEQFF
TRBJ2-7	TRBV7-9	TRBD1	-	TGTGCCAGCAGCTGGGGACAGGGGGCAATCTTCTCCTACGAGCAGTACTTC	CASSWGQGAIFSYEQYF
TRBJ1-5	TRBV20-1	TRBD1	-	TGCAGTGCTAGACGGGGACAGGGGGAGAATCAGCCCCAGCATTTT	CSARRGQGENQPQHF
TRBJ1-2	TRBV28	-	-	TGTGCCAGCATTGGTACAGGGATTAACTATGGCTACACCTTC	CASIGTGINYGYTF
TRBJ2-2	TRBV20-1	-	-	TGCAGTGCTAAGGAGCGGTTGGACACCGGGGAGCTGTTTTTT	CSAKERLDTGELFF
TRBJ2-2	TRBV5-8	-	-	TGTGCCAGCAGCTGGACCAGGTCGAACACCGGGGAGCTGTTTTTT	CASSWTRSNTGELFF